This passage covers 20 T cell receptor beta chains from one sample sequenced in a study of shared clonotypes between healthy human individuals. Data came from immunoSEQ multiplex PCR; TCRdb stores just in-frame clones and leaves some out. Seen here are about 490,000 clones, around 73% observed once, and the top ten hold more than 10%. Sample: PBMCs. The receptors stem from a woman between 40 and 55 years old in good health. Some clones in this sample may be carry-over from other donors' samples.

In DNA form, the CDR3 reads TGTGCCTCGGGGGGAGGGTCATCCGAGACCCAGTACTTC. Amino acids: CASGGGSSETQYF. The chain recombines TRBV19 with TRBJ2-5; 7 positions match TRBD2. The CDR3 consists of 13 residues. Germline loops: CDR1 LNHDA, CDR2 SQIVND (reference sequence). After removal of 11 bases from V and 5 bases from J, the junction contained 11 bases not matched to a gene.

The chain links TRBV28 to TRBJ1-5; weak D call: TRBD1 (6 bases). Germline CDR1 MDHEN, CDR2 SYDVKM. Deletions cut 4 bases from V and 1 base from J, with 14 bases between. The CDR3 covers 16 residues. The CDR3 is CASSYTGMRSNQPQHF. CDR3 nucleotide sequence: TGTGCCAGCAGTTATACAGGGATGAGGAGCAATCAGCCCCAGCATTTT.

The chain employs TRBV10-3 and TRBJ1-4; 8 bases align to TRBD1. CDR1 is ENHRY and CDR2 is SYGVKD in the germline V gene. The CDR3 loop spans 15 amino acids. Trimming cost V 4 bases and J 7 bases; bases outside gene matches: 8. CDR3 in amino acids: CAISGGAGGGEKLFF. The CDR3 coding sequence is TGTGCCATCAGTGGTGGGGCAGGGGGCGGTGAAAAACTGTTTTTT.

The genes are TRBV18 and TRBJ2-7, with D unclear. The V gene's germline CDR1 is KGHSH and CDR2 LQKENI. CDR3 size: 13 residues. V lost 7 bases and J lost 4, with 14 bases in between. The CDR3 nucleotides are TGTGCCAGCTTGCAAAGCCTCGGGTACGAGCAGTACTTC. Protein product: CASLQSLGYEQYF.

V gene TRBV23-1 combines with J gene TRBJ1-5; D remains unclear. TRBV23-1 counts as an open reading frame of uncertain function. V shed 5 bases and J shed 4 bases, with 12 bases lying between them. CDR3 size: 14 residues. The chain's CDR3 is CASSKGTGNQPQHF. In nucleotides, the CDR3 is TGCGCCAGCAGTAAGGGAACGGGGAATCAGCCCCAGCATTTT.

The V gene is TRBV27, the J gene TRBJ2-2; D is unresolved. CDR3 size: 14 residues. Trimming removed 3 bases at V and 6 bases at J, with 11 bases between. Germline V gives CDR1 MNHEY, CDR2 SMNVEV (reference sequence). In nucleotides, the CDR3 is TGTGCCAGCAGTTTTCTGGGGATGGCCGGGGAGCTGTTTTTT. Protein product: CASSFLGMAGELFF.

The rearrangement joins TRBV14 to TRBJ2-2; 10 positions agree with TRBD2. This CDR3 is built from 14 residues. Germline loops: CDR1 SGHDN, CDR2 FVKESK. The V segment lost 3 bases and the J segment 7 bases; nucleotides outside the gene matches: 2. In DNA form, the CDR3 reads TGTGCCAGCAGCCATCGACTAGCGGGCGGGGAGCTGTTTTTT. Its translation is CASSHRLAGGELFF.

V is TRBV7-8 and J is TRBJ2-6, with TRBD2 identical over 15 bases. The CDR3 runs to 19 residues. Germline V gene lookup returns CDR1 SGHVS and CDR2 FQNEAQ. V gave up 4 bases and J gave up 3 bases; unmatched junction bases: 7. The CDR3 loop is CASSSRGLAGGYGANVLTF. CDR3 DNA: TGTGCCAGCAGCTCCCGAGGACTAGCGGGAGGGTATGGGGCCAACGTCCTGACTTTC.

As for this clone: This likely stems from a read error, as it lies one base from a far larger clone. This same CDR3 is encoded by further DNA sequences in the sample. The CDR3 here is CATPGASGRSYEQYF. In DNA, the CDR3 is TGTGCCACGCCCGGGGCTAGCGGGAGGTCCTACGAGCAGTACTTC. V gene TRBV2 combines with J gene TRBJ2-5, with TRBD2 matching over 11 bases. The end of the DNA fits TRBJ2-7 better, so the J call may be wrong. The length of the CDR3 is 15 residues. Germline values: CDR1 SNHLY, CDR2 FYNNEI.

The gene calls are TRBV9 and TRBJ2-1; 11 nucleotides agree with TRBD2. V shed 6 bases, J shed 4 bases, and the junction held 6 bases outside the gene matches. In germline, CDR1 is SGDLS, CDR2 YYNGEE. This CDR3 is 15 amino acids long. CDR3 in amino acids: CASTQTSGVYNEQFF. CDR3 nucleotide sequence: TGTGCCAGCACCCAGACTAGCGGGGTTTACAATGAGCAGTTCTTC.

The chain couples TRBV5-1 to TRBJ2-2; no definite D call. From germline, CDR1 is SGHRS and CDR2 YFSETQ. Trimming removed 0 bases at V and 3 bases at J, with 24 bases between. CDR3 size: 20 residues. The CDR3: CASSLVFAVGPALDTGELFF. The CDR3 region has the DNA TGCGCCAGCAGCTTGGTGTTCGCGGTTGGGCCAGCCCTCGACACCGGGGAGCTGTTTTTT.

The rearrangement joins TRBV11-1 to TRBJ2-1; 10 positions match TRBD1. Unmatched junction bases numbered 8, after V lost 3 bases and J lost 3 bases. The CDR3 has 17 residues. Germline loops: CDR1 SGHAT, CDR2 FQDESV (reference sequence). The CDR3 is CASSLGTGTGVYNEQFF. In DNA, the CDR3 is TGTGCCAGCAGCTTGGGGACGGGGACAGGGGTCTACAATGAGCAGTTCTTC.

The V gene is TRBV19, the J gene TRBJ1-1, with D perhaps matching TRBD1 (5 bases). This CDR3 spans 14 amino acids. Trimming shortened V by 7 bases and J by 0 bases, and 12 bases separated the two germline ends. Germline V lookup: CDR1 LNHDA, CDR2 SQIVND (reference sequence). The chain's CDR3 is CASTFGGVNTEAFF. The CDR3 nucleotides read TGTGCCAGTACCTTCGGGGGTGTGAACACTGAAGCTTTCTTT.

V gene TRBV5-1 combines with J gene TRBJ1-4; D possibly corresponds to TRBD1 (5 bases). Germline V gene data show CDR1 as SGHRS and CDR2 as YFSETQ. The CDR3 runs to 13 residues. The V end lost 4 bases, the J end lost 4 bases, and 8 bases lay between the germline ends. CDR3 sequence reads: CASSIQDNEKLFF. As DNA, the CDR3 is TGCGCCAGCAGCATACAGGATAATGAAAAACTGTTTTTT.

This clone has just a few counts. For the CDR3, the DNA is TGTGCCAGCAGCCAAGATTCGGTATACCGGGACAGCAATCAGCCCCAGCATTTT. Amino acids: CASSQDSVYRDSNQPQHF. This chain links TRBV4-2 with TRBJ1-5, with a weak D call TRBD1 (5 bases). CDR1 LGHNA and CDR2 YNFKEQ come from the germline V gene. The CDR3 has 18 residues. V was cut by 0 bases and J by 1 base, with 16 bases left in between.

About this clone itself: The likely explanation is a read error, given a far larger clone one base away. The chain carries TRBV4-2 and TRBJ1-5; TRBD1 is a possible D gene (5 bases). The V gene lost 4 bases and the J gene lost 6 bases, with 10 bases spanning the gap. The germline gives CDR1 LGHNA, CDR2 YNFKEQ. This CDR3 is 13 amino acids long. This CDR3 reads CASSRGDGQPQHF. Written as DNA, the CDR3 is TGTGCCAGCAGCCGAGGGGACGGTCAGCCCCAGCATTTT.

The V gene is TRBV5-4, the J gene TRBJ2-3; TRBD2 matches at 7 bases. V shed 6 bases and J 1 base; nucleotides not matched to a gene: 14. Looked up from germline, CDR1 is SGHNT and CDR2 is YYREEE (reference sequence). The CDR3 has 17 amino acids. CDR3 sequence reads: CASTPTGGLAGTDTQYF. The CDR3 nucleotides are TGTGCCAGCACCCCAACGGGAGGCTTGGCGGGCACAGATACGCAGTATTTT.

This clone was seen a few times. This chain links TRBV6-5 with TRBJ1-2; D unclear. V was pared by 0 bases and J by 4 bases, with 9 bases between. Germline values: CDR1 MNHEY, CDR2 SVGAGI. This CDR3 contains 14 residues. DNA of the CDR3: TGTGCCAGCAGTTACTCTCGGCAGTTCTATGGCTACACCTTC. It translates to CASSYSRQFYGYTF.

The chain is built from TRBV2 and TRBJ2-6; 7 bases fit TRBD1. Per germline, CDR1 SNHLY and CDR2 FYNNEI. V lost 3 bases, J lost 0 bases, and 11 bases stayed unmatched. The CDR3 extends over 19 amino acids. CDR3 residues: CASSEGRGGLDSGANVLTF. The DNA for the CDR3 is TGTGCCAGCAGTGAGGGAAGAGGGGGCCTAGACTCTGGGGCCAACGTCCTGACTTTC.

This clone was recorded at least ten times. This same CDR3 is encoded by further DNA sequences in the sample. The chain employs TRBV2 and TRBJ1-5; TRBD1 agrees at 11 bases. Trimming cost V 4 bases and J 0 bases; bases outside gene matches: 5. The CDR3 totals 17 residues. CDR1 and CDR2 (germline): SNHLY, FYNNEI. The CDR3 nucleotides are TGTGCCAGCAGTGCGGACAGGGGGCCTAATAGCAATCAGCCCCAGCATTTT. Translation gives CASSADRGPNSNQPQHF.